This record concerns one TCR beta chain sequence. The antigen this receptor binds is unknown. One base away there is no much larger clone; base qualities are not given. The data originate from a study of T cell responses to AZD1222 COVID-19 vaccine (dated by TCRdb to the early 2020s). For the wider study: AZD1222 recipients given second doses at about 4 weeks or at about 12 weeks were pooled, since spike-specific TCR depth and breadth were not found to differ between the two schedules. Trial participants were enrolled by age into subgroups of 18-55, 56-69 and 70-plus years, and around 150, 28 and 57 TCR-sequenced participants, respectively, were included in these subgroups. TCR sequencing covered about 230 trial participants: some 210 given two doses of AZD1222 and around 25 given two doses of MenACWY control vaccine. What the study reported, not specific to this receptor: After two AZD1222 doses, both the breadth and the depth of spike-specific TCRs were significantly higher than at day 0 and than in MenACWY recipients. Reportedly, almost half of the unique spike-specific TCRs recognized epitopes lying outside the regions that are mutated in the B.1.351 and B.1.1.7 variants. The 56-69-year group was small, and its depth increase did not reach significance, likely because of low power. CD4 TCRs associated with the vaccine covered the entire spike protein, and the dominant responses were in regions 160-218 and 743-854. Only a handful of AZD1222 recipients were SARS-CoV-2 seropositive at baseline, limiting conclusions about previously exposed vaccinees. Most participants were white British and females outnumbered males, and the authors suggested that clonal diversity may have been underestimated. Because no day 14 peak-response samples were available, repertoires were characterized only after the peak T cell response.

The CDR3 regions of human TCRbeta chains were analyzed by immunosequencing. As for the original processing: TCRs in the repertoires were matched against a reference library of SARS-CoV-2-specific TCRs that had been generated with the MIRA antigen-specificity platform. Breadth was defined as the fraction of unique TCRs that were SARS-CoV-2-associated. Depth was defined as the fraction of total T cells that were SARS-CoV-2-associated. Using the MIRA data, every spike-specific TCR was mapped to the spike region that the TCR reacted to and assigned to either a CD4 or a CD8 class. Log10-transformed breadth and depth values were compared by one-way ANOVA with Sidak's multiple comparisons tests. In its TCRdb copy, this immuneACCESS table keeps in-frame sequences only and misses some clones. Where compared with another copy, unresolved V genes explain less than half of these, and the others have no known cause. The V and J calls and clone size come from that table; D and trimming were worked out from the DNA. The sample profile shows about 99,000 clones; over 90% of them were found once. The top ten hold 4.5% to 5% of the sample.

Counted from cysteine to phenylalanine, this CDR3 has 15 amino acids. The read is trimmed to its CDR3 DNA, 45 bases read in frame from base 1. CDR1 and CDR2 were assigned from the germline V gene (reference sequence) as SGHNT and YYREEE. V loses 2 bases of germline sequence and J loses 0 bases, and the interval between the two ends is 11 bases. The meaning of the sample's time point label: baseline before first vaccination. Samples from vaccinated people were obtained from the UK trials COV001 and COV002, which included a single-blind randomized controlled phase 2/3 trial of AZD1222 (ChAdOx1 nCoV-19) in healthy adults. Trial participant PBMC samples were collected at day 0 and day 28 after the second dose for TCRbeta chain sequencing.

The origin of this receptor is an adult in good health. Sequenced material: peripheral blood, taken on day 0 of AZD1222 vaccination. Here the chain combines TRBV5-4 and TRBJ1-2; the D gene is possibly TRBD1, with 6 bases matching. DNA sequence: TGTGCCAGCAGCTTCTCTACAGGGACTAACTATGGCTACACCTTC. It translates to CASSFSTGTNYGYTF.